These 3 T cell receptor beta chains came from one sample sequenced in a study of cytomegalovirus exposure and HLA in healthy donors. Assay: immunoSEQ multiplex PCR; the TCRdb copy retains only in-frame clones and omits some. Of about 180,000 clones listed, 85% are singletons. Sample: PBMCs. These receptors were collected from a man aged 18 to 30 in good health and CMV-seropositive.

The chain has TRBV4-1 and TRBJ2-1; possibly TRBD2 for D (5 bases). The V end lost 0 bases, the J end lost 10 bases, and 10 bases lay between the germline ends. Germline CDR1 MGHRA, CDR2 YSYEKL. The CDR3 extends over 13 amino acids. For the CDR3, the DNA is TGCGCCAGCAGCCAAGACGCCCGAGGGGAGCAGTTCTTC. This gives the protein CASSQDARGEQFF.

The chain uses TRBV19 and TRBJ1-5; D gene ambiguous. Between the trimmed V and J ends, which lost 0 bases and 1 base, there was a span of 4 bases. The CDR3 is 14 amino acids. Germline V gene data show CDR1 as LNHDA and CDR2 as SQIVND (reference sequence). CDR3 protein: CASSIDVSNQPQHF. The CDR3 DNA reads TGTGCCAGTAGTATAGACGTGAGCAATCAGCCCCAGCATTTT.

The CDR3 DNA reads as TGTGCCAGCAGCTATAGTGGGAGCACCTACAATGAGCAGTTCTTC. It specifies CASSYSGSTYNEQFF. The rearrangement joins TRBV11-3 to TRBJ2-1; weak D call: TRBD2 (5 bases). V lost 4 bases and J 2 bases, leaving 12 bases between the germline ends. CDR1 and CDR2 (germline): SGHNT, YENEEA. This CDR3 contains 15 residues.